Included here is one T cell receptor (beta chain) sequence, with context. The target antigen is unknown. The PCR used 60 Vbeta and 13 Jbeta primers. This table comes from immunoSEQ multiplex PCR, and its TCRdb copy is limited to in-frame clones, with some not included. The profile covers roughly 120,000 clones, with roughly 82% appearing a single time and over 9% taken by the ten largest. The sample comes from a study of cytomegalovirus exposure and HLA in healthy donors. Study findings and constraints: In a later analysis, several top co-occurrence clusters appeared linked to parvovirus B19, influenza, CMV and Epstein-Barr virus.

Among the donors, all were healthy bone marrow donors. CDR3 length equals 16 residues. V dropped 4 bases and J dropped 6; count of bases not matched to a gene: 10. The germline V gene encodes CDR1 MNHNS and CDR2 SASEGT. The chain is built from TRBV6-1 and TRBJ2-1, with 9 bases lining up with TRBD2. The source of this sequence is a male donor in good health and CMV-seropositive. The sample taken for sequencing was PBMCs. CDR3 nucleotides: TGTGCCAGCAGTGGACCGGGGGGACTAGCTGGCAATGAGCAGTTCTTC. It encodes CASSGPGGLAGNEQFF.